This entry features one TCR beta chain sequence. Its target is not known. The data stem from a study of shared clonotypes between healthy human individuals. Study outcomes and limitations: Sequencing depth was expected to influence donor clonotype sharing.

The CDR3 spans 16 residues. Between the trimmed V and J ends, which lost 2 bases and 2 bases, there was a span of 14 bases. The germline CDR1 and CDR2 sequences are SGHDT and YYEEEE. TCRdb's copy holds only in-frame clones and misses some; the assay was immunoSEQ multiplex PCR. This sample has around 550,000 clones, with 85% to 95% found just once. Only CD45RO-negative cells positively selected for CCR7 counted as naive CD8 cells, so terminally differentiated effector memory CD45RA+ cells were excluded. V usage is TRBV5-6 and J usage is TRBJ2-4; no clear D gene. This TCR was recovered from a woman in her 30s in good health. The source material was naive CD8+ T cells sorted from blood. The CDR3 DNA is TGTGCCAGCAGCTTTTGGACCTCCTCTCCCAAAAACATTCAGTACTTC. Encoded protein: CASSFWTSSPKNIQYF.